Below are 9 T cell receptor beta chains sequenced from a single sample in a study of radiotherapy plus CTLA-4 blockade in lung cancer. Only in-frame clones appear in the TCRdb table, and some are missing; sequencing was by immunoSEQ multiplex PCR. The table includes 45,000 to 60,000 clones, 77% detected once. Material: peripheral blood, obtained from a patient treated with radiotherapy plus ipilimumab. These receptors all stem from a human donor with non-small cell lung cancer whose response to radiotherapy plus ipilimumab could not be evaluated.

The CDR3 nucleotides are TGCGCCAGCAGCCCTCCGACAGGGGCGAACACTGAAGCTTTCTTT. Encoded protein: CASSPPTGANTEAFF. This chain joins TRBV5-1 and TRBJ1-1; the match to TRBD1 covers 8 bases. CDR3 size: 15 residues. Germline CDR1 and CDR2: SGHRS and YFSETQ. V lost 4 bases to trimming and J lost 1 base; unmatched junction nucleotides: 6.

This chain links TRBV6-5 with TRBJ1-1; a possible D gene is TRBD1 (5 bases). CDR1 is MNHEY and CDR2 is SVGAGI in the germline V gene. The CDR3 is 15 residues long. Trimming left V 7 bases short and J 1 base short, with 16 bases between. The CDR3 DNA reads TGTGCCAGCAATTCGTTGGGGCAGGGGAACACTGAAGCTTTCTTT. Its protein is CASNSLGQGNTEAFF.

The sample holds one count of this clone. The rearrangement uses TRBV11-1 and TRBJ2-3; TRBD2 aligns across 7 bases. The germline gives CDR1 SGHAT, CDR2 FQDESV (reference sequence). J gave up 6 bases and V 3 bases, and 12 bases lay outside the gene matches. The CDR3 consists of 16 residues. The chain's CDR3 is CASSLLGGGLIDTQYF. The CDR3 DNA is TGTGCCAGCAGCTTGTTGGGGGGGGGATTGATTGATACGCAGTATTTT.

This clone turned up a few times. The CDR3 nucleotides read TGCGCCAGCAGCCCCCACAGCTACAATGAGCAGTTCTTC. This translates into CASSPHSYNEQFF. The chain joins TRBV4-3 to TRBJ2-1; D unclear. This CDR3 has 13 amino acids. Germline CDR1 and CDR2: LGHNA and YSLEER. V gave up 4 bases and J gave up 3 bases, with 7 bases separating them.

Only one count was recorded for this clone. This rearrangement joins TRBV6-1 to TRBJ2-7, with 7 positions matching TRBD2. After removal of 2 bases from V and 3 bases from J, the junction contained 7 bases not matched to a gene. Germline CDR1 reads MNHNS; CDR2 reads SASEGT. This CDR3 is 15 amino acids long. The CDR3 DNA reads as TGTGCCAGCAGTGAAAGGGCGGGAGCGATCTACGAGCAGTACTTC. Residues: CASSERAGAIYEQYF.

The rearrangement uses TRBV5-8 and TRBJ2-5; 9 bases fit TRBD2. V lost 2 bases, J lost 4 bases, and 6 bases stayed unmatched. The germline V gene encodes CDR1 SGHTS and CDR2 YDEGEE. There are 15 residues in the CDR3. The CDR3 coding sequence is TGTGCCAGCAGCTTCTTGCGGGAGGGCCCAGAGACCCAGTACTTC. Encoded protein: CASSFLREGPETQYF.

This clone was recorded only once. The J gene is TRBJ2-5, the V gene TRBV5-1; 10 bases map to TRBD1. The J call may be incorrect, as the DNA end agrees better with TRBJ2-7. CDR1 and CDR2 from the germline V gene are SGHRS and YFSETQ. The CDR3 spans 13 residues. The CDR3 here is CASSSGQGFEQYF. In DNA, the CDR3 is TGCGCCAGCAGCTCGGGACAGGGGTTCGAGCAGTACTTC.

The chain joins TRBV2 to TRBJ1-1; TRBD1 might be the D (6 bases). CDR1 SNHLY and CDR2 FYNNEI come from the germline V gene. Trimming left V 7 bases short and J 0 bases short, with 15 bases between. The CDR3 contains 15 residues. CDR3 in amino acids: CASKISRQVNTEAFF. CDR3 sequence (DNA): TGTGCCAGCAAGATTTCTAGACAGGTGAACACTGAAGCTTTCTTT. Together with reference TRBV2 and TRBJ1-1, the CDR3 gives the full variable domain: EPEVTQTPSHQVTQMGQEVILRCVPISNHLYFYWYRQILGQKVEFLVSFYNNEISEKSEIFDDQFSVERPDGSNFTLKIRSTKLEDSAMYFCASKISRQVNTEAFFGQGTRLTVV.

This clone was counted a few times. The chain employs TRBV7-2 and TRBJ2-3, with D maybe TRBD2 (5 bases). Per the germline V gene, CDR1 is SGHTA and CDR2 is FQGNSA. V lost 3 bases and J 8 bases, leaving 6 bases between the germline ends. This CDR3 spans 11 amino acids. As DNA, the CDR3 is TGTGCCAGCAGCTTTGCGGGTACGCAGTATTTT. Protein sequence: CASSFAGTQYF.